These 14 T cell receptor beta chains were sequenced from one sample in a study of blood T cell repertoires in COVID-19. Libraries were prepared by immunoSEQ multiplex PCR; TCRdb keeps only in-frame clonotypes and omits some of them. The repertoire includes about 270,000 clones, 84% of them detected once, and roughly 1.5% sits in the top ten. The sample comprised peripheral blood. These receptors all come from a human donor with COVID-19, enrolled during active disease. The donor label of this sample is uncertain.

The rearrangement uses TRBV6-1 and TRBJ1-5; 7 bases fit TRBD1. Germline CDR1 MNHNS, CDR2 SASEGT. V dropped 2 bases and J dropped 6; count of bases not matched to a gene: 10. CDR3 length: 16 amino acids. DNA for the CDR3: TGTGCCAGCAGTGAAAGGGGGCGCAGGGGTGCTCAGCCCCAGCATTTT. Translated: CASSERGRRGAQPQHF.

The rearrangement joins TRBV10-2 to TRBJ2-5, with 7 bases lining up with TRBD2. Looked up from germline, CDR1 is WSHSY and CDR2 is SAAADI. This CDR3 has 15 residues. J gave up 2 bases and V 6 bases, and 9 bases lay outside the gene matches. The CDR3 loop reads CASREEGGYQETQYF. The CDR3 DNA reads as TGCGCCAGCAGGGAGGAGGGAGGGTATCAAGAGACCCAGTACTTC.

V is TRBV27 and J is TRBJ2-4; tentative D call: TRBD2 (5 bases). Between the trimmed V and J ends, which lost 6 bases and 15 bases, there was a span of 18 bases. CDR3 size: 12 residues. The V gene's germline CDR1 is MNHEY and CDR2 SMNVEV (reference sequence). The CDR3 loop is CASSSPLEAGYF. In nucleotides, the CDR3 is TGTGCCAGCAGCTCCCCTCTAGAGGCGGGGTACTTC.

The V gene is TRBV7-6, the J gene TRBJ2-3; 11 nucleotides match TRBD2. Per germline, CDR1 SGHVS and CDR2 FNYEAQ. V dropped 7 bases and J dropped 3; count of bases not matched to a gene: 15. This CDR3 is built from 18 residues. The CDR3 here is CASTSLGLAGGPTDTQYF. In nucleotides, the CDR3 is TGTGCCAGCACCAGCTTAGGATTAGCGGGAGGGCCGACAGATACGCAGTATTTT.

This clone was picked up a small number of times. The chain combines TRBV30 with TRBJ1-3; a possible D gene is TRBD1 (5 bases). Trimming cost V 3 bases and J 1 base, with 7 bases left between them. CDR1 is GTSNPN, CDR2 SVGIG, per germline (reference sequence). The CDR3 runs 13 residues. As DNA, the CDR3 is TGTGCCTGGAGCGGGACTTCTGGAAACACCATATATTTT. Amino acid sequence: CAWSGTSGNTIYF.

The chain links TRBV12-3 or TRBV12-4 to TRBJ2-1, with D perhaps matching TRBD1 (5 bases). The CDR3 spans 11 residues. Trimming left V 10 bases short and J 4 bases short, with 8 bases between. The CDR3 here is CATTGYNEQFF. The CDR3 region has the DNA TGTGCCACCACAGGTTACAATGAGCAGTTCTTC.

V and J are TRBV7-8 and TRBJ1-4; 7 positions agree with TRBD1. Losses at the gene ends were 2 bases for V and 7 bases for J; bases not matched to a gene: 4. In germline, CDR1 is SGHVS, CDR2 FQNEAQ. CDR3 length equals 14 residues. The DNA for the CDR3 is TGTGCCAGCAGCTTATCAGGGGGTATTGAAAAACTGTTTTTT. Protein: CASSLSGGIEKLFF. Complete variable domain (other parts from reference TRBV7-8 and TRBJ1-4): GAGVSQSPRYKVAKRGQDVALRCDPISGHVSLFWYQQALGQGPEFLTYFQNEAQLDKSGLPSDRFFAERPEGSVSTLKIQRTQQEDSAVYLCASSLSGGIEKLFFGSGTQLSVL.

The V and J genes are TRBV9 and TRBJ2-3; maybe TRBD2 (5 bases). CDR3 length: 15 residues. V lost 0 bases and J lost 9, with 17 bases in between. Germline CDR1 and CDR2: SGDLS and YYNGEE. CDR3 in amino acids: CASSVEVGVSMTQYF. CDR3 sequence (DNA): TGTGCCAGCAGCGTAGAGGTCGGGGTAAGCATGACGCAGTATTTT.

The rearrangement uses TRBV5-5 and TRBJ2-3; 7 bases are shared with TRBD1. The CDR3 is made up of 16 amino acids. V lost 2 bases and J lost 1; bases outside the gene matches: 7. Germline CDR1 SGHKS, CDR2 YYEKEE (reference sequence). CDR3 DNA: TGTGCCAGCAGCTTAGGTCGGGGACAGCGCACAGATACGCAGTATTTT. Its translation is CASSLGRGQRTDTQYF.

The V and J genes are TRBV9 and TRBJ1-6; D may be TRBD1 (6 bases). The CDR3 has 13 amino acids. Germline loops: CDR1 SGDLS, CDR2 YYNGEE. Deletions cut 3 bases from V and 16 bases from J, with 17 bases between. For the CDR3, the DNA is TGTGCCAGCAGCGAGGGGGACGGGACAAAACTCCACTTT. The encoded protein is CASSEGDGTKLHF. Using reference TRBV9 and TRBJ1-6 for the parts outside the CDR3, the full variable domain is DSGVTQTPKHLITATGQRVTLRCSPRSGDLSVYWYQQSLDQGLQFLIQYYNGEERAKGNILERFSAQQFPDLHSELNLSSLELGDSALYFCASSEGDGTKLHFGNGTRLTVT.

There are a few counts of this clone. This chain uses TRBV20-1 with TRBJ2-7; possible D gene TRBD1, 6 bases. This CDR3 has 15 residues. V was shortened by 3 bases and J by 6 bases, with 21 bases between the two germline ends. In germline, CDR1 is DFQATT, CDR2 SNEGSKA (reference sequence). The CDR3 region is CSASSLRGPLGEQYF. As DNA, the CDR3 is TGCAGTGCTAGTTCCCTCAGGGGACCCTTGGGCGAGCAGTACTTC.

V usage is TRBV7-2 and J usage is TRBJ2-7; D is possibly TRBD2 (5 bases). Germline assignment: CDR1 SGHTA and CDR2 FQGNSA. V shed 1 base and J shed 3 bases, with 16 bases lying between them. The CDR3 runs to 16 residues. CDR3 nucleotides: TGTGCCAGCAGCTTAGAACGGTGGTCCGACTACTACGAGCAGTACTTC. Its translation: CASSLERWSDYYEQYF.

This clone occurred once. The chain links TRBV3-1 (or the pseudogene TRBV3-2) to TRBJ2-3; possibly TRBD1 for D (6 bases). CDR1 is LGHDT and CDR2 is YNNKEL in the germline V gene (reference sequence). The CDR3 contains 15 residues. V was pared by 3 bases and J by 2 bases, with 12 bases between. The CDR3 coding sequence is TGTGCCAGCAGCCATGGAGACAGGACCACAGATACGCAGTATTTT. This sequence encodes CASSHGDRTTDTQYF.

The chain recombines TRBV5-1 with TRBJ2-5; no firm D call. Germline CDR1 and CDR2: SGHRS and YFSETQ. The CDR3 runs 11 residues. V was cut by 2 bases and J by 5 bases, with 4 bases left in between. This CDR3 is CASSFGETQYF. In DNA form, the CDR3 reads TGCGCCAGCAGCTTCGGTGAGACCCAGTACTTC.